Reported below is one T cell receptor (beta chain). Its binding antigen is unknown. No base quality values were provided; no much bigger clone lies one nucleotide off. The identical CDR3 is also encoded by other nucleotide sequences in the sample. The collaborating institutions used their own protocols to collect whole blood in K2EDTA tubes. For TCRbeta analysis, collaborator samples were shipped as frozen whole blood, as isolated PBMCs, or as DNA extracted from either sample type. The CDR3 spans 13 residues, from the cysteine through the phenylalanine. Left in the record is the CDR3 DNA by itself, 39 bases read in frame from the first base. Germline trimming amounts to 6 bases on V and 3 bases on J, with 4 as the count of junction bases outside the gene matches. CDR1 and CDR2 are read off the germline V gene (reference sequence) as LNHDA and SQIVND. TCRbeta CDR3 regions were amplified from genomic DNA using the immunoSEQ Assay, a bias-controlled multiplex PCR. Concerning the study's data processing: Within the assay, amplification of reference gene primers was used to estimate how many nucleated cells each sample contained. To quantify the absolute abundance of each unique TCRbeta CDR3 rearrangement, sequence reads were collapsed and filtered. For each sample, productive Simpson clonality was calculated as the square root of Simpson's diversity index over productive rearrangements. What TCRdb holds here is the immuneACCESS table cut down to in-frame rearrangements. Part of the clones is not present; checked against another copy, under half of the missing clones reflect an unresolved V gene, and the others are unexplained. V and J calls and clone size are as listed in that table; D and trimming were resolved from the DNA. A total of about 190,000 clones appear in this sample, 65% to 80% of them only once. The ten largest account for approximately 13% of the sample.

The data belong to a study of blood T cell repertoires in COVID-19 (dated by TCRdb to the early 2020s). Regarding the complete study: The collaborator samples originated in the United States, Italy and Spain and spanned the acute and convalescent phases of COVID-19. The prospective study material was composed of cDNA or gDNA derived from T cells, B-cell-depleted T cells, or PBMCs. A freely available public database, intended as a resource for researchers studying the immune response to SARS-CoV-2, is where the repertoires were released. Sample metadata almost always included a de-identified subject ID, COVID-19 status, age in years and sex. Where available, HLA class I and class II types were obtained from metadata supplied by the sample provider rather than from assay-based typing. The samples were drawn from the first 160 participants of the ongoing ImmuneRACE study and from 1,254 subjects provided by 6 global collaborators. The dataset comprised deeply sampled blood TCRbeta repertoires from subjects exposed to, actively infected with, or recovered from COVID-19. What the study reported, not specific to this receptor: The quantity of clinical and demographic metadata differed by source and by participant and was supplied without curation.

Sequenced sample: peripheral blood. The clonotype comes from a woman aged 45-60 years with acute or convalescent COVID-19. The chain is made from TRBV19 and TRBJ1-2, with 7 junctional bases fitting TRBD1. Here the CDR3 is given as CASSLTGDYGYTF. The nucleotides read TGTGCCAGTAGCTTAACAGGGGACTATGGCTACACCTTC. With all but the CDR3 taken from the reference TRBV19 and TRBJ1-2 genes, the full variable domain is: DGGITQSPKYLFRKEGQNVTLSCEQNLNHDAMYWYRQDPGQGLRLIYYSQIVNDFQKGDIAEGYSVSREKKESFPLTVTSAQKNPTAFYLCASSLTGDYGYTFGSGTRLTVV.